This TCR beta chain derives from a study of cytomegalovirus exposure and HLA in healthy donors. This CDR3 has 16 residues. Per the germline V gene, CDR1 is SGHTA and CDR2 is FQGNSA. J was trimmed by 5 bases and V by 4 bases; bases with no gene match: 9. Researchers ran the PCR with 60 Vbeta and 13 Jbeta primers. The assay was immunoSEQ multiplex PCR, and TCRdb's table has in-frame clones only and misses some. Of about 230,000 clones listed, around 80% are singletons. The sequence was obtained from a woman aged 55-70 years in good health and CMV-seropositive. This sequence joins TRBV7-2 and TRBJ2-7; 12 nucleotides match TRBD2. The sequenced sample was PBMCs. Written as DNA, the CDR3 is TGTGCCAGCAGCTCTAGCGGGAGGGCCAGTAGCCACGAGCAGTACTTC. Its translation: CASSSSGRASSHEQYF.